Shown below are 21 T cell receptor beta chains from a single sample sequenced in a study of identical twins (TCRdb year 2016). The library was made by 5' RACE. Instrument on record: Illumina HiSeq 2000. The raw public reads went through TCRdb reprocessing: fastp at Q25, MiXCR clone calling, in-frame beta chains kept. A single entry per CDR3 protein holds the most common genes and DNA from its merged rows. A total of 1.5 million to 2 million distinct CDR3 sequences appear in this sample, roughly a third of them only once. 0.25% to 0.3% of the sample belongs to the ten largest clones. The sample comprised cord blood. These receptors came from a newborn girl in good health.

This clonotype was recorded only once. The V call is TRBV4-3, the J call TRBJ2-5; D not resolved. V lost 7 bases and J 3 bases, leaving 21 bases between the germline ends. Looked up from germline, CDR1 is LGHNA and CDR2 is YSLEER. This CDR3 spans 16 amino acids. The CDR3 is CASTPERVWAKETQYF. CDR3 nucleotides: TGCGCCAGCACTCCGGAAAGGGTCTGGGCAAAAGAGACCCAGTACTTC.

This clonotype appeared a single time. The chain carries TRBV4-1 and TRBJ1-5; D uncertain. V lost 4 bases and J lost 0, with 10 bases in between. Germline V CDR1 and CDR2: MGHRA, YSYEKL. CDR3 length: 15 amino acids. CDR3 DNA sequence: TGCGCCAGCAGCCCCCGGGTCCCTAGCAATCAGCCCCAGCATTTT. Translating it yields CASSPRVPSNQPQHF.

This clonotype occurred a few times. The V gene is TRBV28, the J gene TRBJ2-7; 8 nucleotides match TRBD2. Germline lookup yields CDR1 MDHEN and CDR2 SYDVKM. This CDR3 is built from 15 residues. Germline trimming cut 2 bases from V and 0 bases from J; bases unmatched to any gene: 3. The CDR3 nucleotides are TGTGCCAGCAGTTTACCCGGGACTAGCTCCTACGAGCAGTACTTC. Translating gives CASSLPGTSSYEQYF.

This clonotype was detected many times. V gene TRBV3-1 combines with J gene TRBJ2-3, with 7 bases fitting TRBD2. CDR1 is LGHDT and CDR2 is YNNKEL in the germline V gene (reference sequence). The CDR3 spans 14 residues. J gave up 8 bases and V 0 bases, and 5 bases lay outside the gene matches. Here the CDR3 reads CASSQEAGYPTQYF. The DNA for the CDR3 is TGTGCCAGCAGCCAAGAAGCGGGGTACCCTACGCAGTATTTT.

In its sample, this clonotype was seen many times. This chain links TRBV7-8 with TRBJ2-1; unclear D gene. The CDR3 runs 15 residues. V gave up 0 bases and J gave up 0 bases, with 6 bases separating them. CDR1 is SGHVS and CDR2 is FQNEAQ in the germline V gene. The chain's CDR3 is CASSLAGYSYNEQFF. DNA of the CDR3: TGTGCCAGCAGCTTAGCTGGCTACTCCTACAATGAGCAGTTCTTC.

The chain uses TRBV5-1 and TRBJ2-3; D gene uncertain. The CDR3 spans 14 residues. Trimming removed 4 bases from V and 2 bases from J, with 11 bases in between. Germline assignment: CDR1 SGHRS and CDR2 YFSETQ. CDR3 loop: CASSHRAITDTQYF. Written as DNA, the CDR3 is TGCGCCAGCAGCCACCGGGCTATCACAGATACGCAGTATTTT.

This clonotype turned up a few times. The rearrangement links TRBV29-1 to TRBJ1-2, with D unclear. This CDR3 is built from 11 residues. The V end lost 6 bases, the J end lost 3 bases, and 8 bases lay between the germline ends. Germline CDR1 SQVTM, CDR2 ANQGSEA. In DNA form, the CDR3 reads TGCAGCGTCTGGACTTACTATGGCTACACCTTC. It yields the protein CSVWTYYGYTF.

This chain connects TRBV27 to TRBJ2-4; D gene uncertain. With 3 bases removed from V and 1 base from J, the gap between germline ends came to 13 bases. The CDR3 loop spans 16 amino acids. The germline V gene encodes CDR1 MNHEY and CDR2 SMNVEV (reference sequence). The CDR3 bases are TGTGCCAGCAGTTTGTCGCGGTCGGTGGCCAAAAACATTCAGTACTTC. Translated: CASSLSRSVAKNIQYF.

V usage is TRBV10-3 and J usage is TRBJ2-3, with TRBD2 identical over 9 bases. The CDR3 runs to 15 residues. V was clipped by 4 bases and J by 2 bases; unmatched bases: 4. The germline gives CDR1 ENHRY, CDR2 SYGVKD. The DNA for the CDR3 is TGTGCCATCAGTGGGCTAGCGGGGCCCACAGATACGCAGTATTTT. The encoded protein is CAISGLAGPTDTQYF.

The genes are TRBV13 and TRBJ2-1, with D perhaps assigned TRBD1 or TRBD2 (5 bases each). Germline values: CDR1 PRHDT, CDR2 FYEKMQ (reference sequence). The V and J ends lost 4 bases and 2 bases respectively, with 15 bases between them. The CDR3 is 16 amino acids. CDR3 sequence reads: CASSSWDGSPYNEQFF. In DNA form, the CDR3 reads TGTGCCAGCAGCTCATGGGACGGTTCCCCCTACAATGAGCAGTTCTTC.

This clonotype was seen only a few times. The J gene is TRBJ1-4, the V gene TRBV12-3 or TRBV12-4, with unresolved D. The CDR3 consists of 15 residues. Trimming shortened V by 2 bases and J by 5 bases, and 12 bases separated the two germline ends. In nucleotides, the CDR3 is TGTGCCAGCAGTTTATCGGGCAGGTCCAATGAAAAACTGTTTTTT. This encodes CASSLSGRSNEKLFF.

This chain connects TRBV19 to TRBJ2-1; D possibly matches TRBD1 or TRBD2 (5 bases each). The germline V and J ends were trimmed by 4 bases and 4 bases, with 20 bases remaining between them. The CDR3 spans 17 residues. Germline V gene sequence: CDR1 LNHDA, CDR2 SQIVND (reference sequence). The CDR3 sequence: CASSTAQSYWGYNEQFF. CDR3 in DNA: TGTGCCAGTAGTACTGCGCAGTCCTACTGGGGGTACAATGAGCAGTTCTTC.

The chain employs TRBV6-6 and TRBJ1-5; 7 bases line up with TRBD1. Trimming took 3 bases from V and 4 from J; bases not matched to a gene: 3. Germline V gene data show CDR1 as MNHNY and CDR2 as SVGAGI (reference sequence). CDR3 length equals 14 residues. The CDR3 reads CASSYDRVNQPQHF. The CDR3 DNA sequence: TGTGCCAGCAGTTATGACAGGGTTAATCAGCCCCAGCATTTT.

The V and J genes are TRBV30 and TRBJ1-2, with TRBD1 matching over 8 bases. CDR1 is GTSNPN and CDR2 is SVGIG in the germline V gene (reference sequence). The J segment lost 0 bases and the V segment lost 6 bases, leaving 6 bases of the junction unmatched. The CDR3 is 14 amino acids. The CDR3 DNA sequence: TGTGCCTGTATTGTGACAGGGGCTAACTATGGCTACACCTTC. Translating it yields CACIVTGANYGYTF.

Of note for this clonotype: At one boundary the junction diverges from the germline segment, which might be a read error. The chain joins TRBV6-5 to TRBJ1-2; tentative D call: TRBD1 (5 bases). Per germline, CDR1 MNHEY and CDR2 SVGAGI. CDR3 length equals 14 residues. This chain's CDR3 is CASGYSPRVYGYTF. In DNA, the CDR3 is TGTGCCAGCGGTTACTCCCCCAGGGTCTATGGCTACACCTTC.

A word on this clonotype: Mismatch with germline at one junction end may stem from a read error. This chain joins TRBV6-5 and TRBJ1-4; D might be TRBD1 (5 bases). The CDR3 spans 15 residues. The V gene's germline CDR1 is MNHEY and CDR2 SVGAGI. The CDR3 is CASSARDSTNEKLSF. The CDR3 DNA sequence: TGTGCCAGCAGCGCCCGGGACTCAACTAATGAAAAACTGTCTTTT.

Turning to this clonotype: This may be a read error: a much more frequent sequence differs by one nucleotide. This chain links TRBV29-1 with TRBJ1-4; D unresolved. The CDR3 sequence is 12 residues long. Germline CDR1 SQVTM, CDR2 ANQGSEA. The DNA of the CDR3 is TGCAGCGTTGTCACCGGGGATGAAAAACCGTTTTTT. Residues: CSVVTGDEKPFF.

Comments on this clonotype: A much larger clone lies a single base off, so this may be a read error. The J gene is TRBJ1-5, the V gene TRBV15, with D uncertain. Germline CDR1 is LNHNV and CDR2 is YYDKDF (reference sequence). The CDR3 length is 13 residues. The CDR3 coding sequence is TGTGCCACCAGCAGAGATAGCGATCAGCCCCAGCATTTT. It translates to CATSRDSDQPQHF. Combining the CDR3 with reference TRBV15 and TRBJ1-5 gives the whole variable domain DAMVIQNPRYQVTQFGKPVTLSCSQTLNHNVMYWYQQKSSQAPKLLFHYYDKDFNNEADTPDNFQSRRPNTSFCFLDIRSPGLGDTAMYLCATSRDSDQPQHFGDGTRLSIL.

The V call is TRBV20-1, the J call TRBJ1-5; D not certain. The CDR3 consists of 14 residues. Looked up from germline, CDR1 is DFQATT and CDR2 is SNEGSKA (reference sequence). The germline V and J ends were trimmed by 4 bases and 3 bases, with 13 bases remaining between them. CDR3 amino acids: CSAKASQLNQPQHF. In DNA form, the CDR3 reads TGCAGTGCTAAGGCTAGCCAGCTCAATCAGCCCCAGCATTTT.

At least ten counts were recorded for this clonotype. CDR3 DNA sequence: TGCGCCAGCAGCTCCGGACAGGGAGACTACAATGAGCAGTTCTTC. It specifies CASSSGQGDYNEQFF. The chain uses TRBV5-1 and TRBJ2-1, with TRBD1 matching 8 bases. The V gene's germline CDR1 is SGHRS and CDR2 YFSETQ. The CDR3 sequence is 15 residues long. After removal of 3 bases from V and 3 bases from J, the junction contained 5 bases not matched to a gene.

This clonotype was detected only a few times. The CDR3 nucleotides are TGTGCCAGCGGTTCCCATGAGCAGTTCTTC. Protein product: CASGSHEQFF. V and J are TRBV5-6 and TRBJ2-1; D is uncertain. This CDR3 comprises 10 residues. Germline CDR1 SGHDT, CDR2 YYEEEE. Trimming cost V 7 bases and J 8 bases, with 7 bases left between them.